A single sample gave rise to the 9 T cell receptor beta chains below, sequenced in a study of T cell responses to AZD1222 COVID-19 vaccine. The assay was immunoSEQ multiplex PCR, and TCRdb's table has in-frame clones only and misses some. Here the sample spans fewer than 120,000 clones, 85% to 90% being singletons. Specimen: peripheral blood, collected 28 days after the second AZD1222 dose. These receptors were obtained from an adult who received the AZD1222 COVID-19 vaccine.

This chain uses TRBV2 with TRBJ1-5, with D tentatively TRBD1 (5 bases). This CDR3 comprises 15 residues. The V and J ends lost 6 bases and 3 bases respectively, with 15 bases between them. Germline CDR1 SNHLY, CDR2 FYNNEI. CDR3: CASRADSSINQPQHF. CDR3 DNA: TGTGCCAGCAGGGCCGACAGCTCCATCAATCAGCCCCAGCATTTT.

The chain has TRBV9 and TRBJ2-1, with D tentatively TRBD2 (6 bases). Germline loops: CDR1 SGDLS, CDR2 YYNGEE. Trimming pared 5 bases from V and 9 bases from J, leaving 21 bases between. The CDR3 extends over 15 amino acids. In nucleotides, the CDR3 is TGTGCCAGCAGTCATCGGGCGGGGAGAGAGGGTGAGCAGTTCTTC. Protein product: CASSHRAGREGEQFF.

This chain connects TRBV21-1 to TRBJ2-7; the table gives TRBD1 as D, unverified against the DNA. TRBV21-1 is recorded as a pseudogene. The CDR3 covers 15 residues. In nucleotides, the CDR3 is TGTGCCAGCAGCAAATGGTGGGGCCTCTCTTACGAGCAGTACTTC. Translation gives CASSKWWGLSYEQYF.

This clone was detected only once. The rearrangement links TRBV11-1 to TRBJ1-2; D unresolved. Per germline, CDR1 SGHAT and CDR2 FQDESV (reference sequence). V dropped 2 bases and J dropped 8 bases, with 15 bases sitting between them. The CDR3 spans 14 residues. The CDR3 loop is CASSLQAKDGGYTF. The CDR3 bases are TGTGCCAGCAGCTTACAGGCCAAGGACGGGGGCTACACCTTC.

The chain carries TRBV7-8 and TRBJ2-1; 10 bases agree with TRBD2. Unmatched junction bases numbered 7, after V lost 5 bases and J lost 6 bases. The CDR3 is 15 amino acids. Germline lookup yields CDR1 SGHVS and CDR2 FQNEAQ. The DNA of the CDR3 is TGTGCCAGCAGCGCGACTAGCGGGCGGGTCAATGAGCAGTTCTTC. Translated, it gives CASSATSGRVNEQFF.

This rearrangement joins TRBV21-1 to TRBJ1-2; the table assigns TRBD1, which was not confirmed against the DNA. TRBV21-1 is listed as a pseudogene. The CDR3 extends over 17 amino acids. The CDR3 DNA reads as TGTGCCAGCAGCGAGACGAAGCGTTGGGACATCTTTTATGGCTACACCTTC. The encoded protein is CASSETKRWDIFYGYTF.

The V call is TRBV30, the J call TRBJ1-1; no clear D. Trimming shortened V by 3 bases and J by 0 bases, and 14 bases separated the two germline ends. The CDR3 consists of 15 residues. The germline CDR1 and CDR2 sequences are GTSNPN and SVGIG (reference sequence). The CDR3 loop reads CAWRGGQAMNTEAFF. In DNA form, the CDR3 reads TGTGCCTGGAGAGGCGGGCAGGCAATGAACACTGAAGCTTTCTTT.

The V gene is TRBV9, the J gene TRBJ2-3; D is ambiguous. This CDR3 spans 13 amino acids. V lost 0 bases and J lost 0, with 2 bases in between. The V gene's germline CDR1 is SGDLS and CDR2 YYNGEE. CDR3 DNA: TGTGCCAGCAGCGTAGGGAGCACAGATACGCAGTATTTT. Amino acid sequence: CASSVGSTDTQYF. Complete variable domain (other parts from reference TRBV9 and TRBJ2-3): DSGVTQTPKHLITATGQRVTLRCSPRSGDLSVYWYQQSLDQGLQFLIQYYNGEERAKGNILERFSAQQFPDLHSELNLSSLELGDSALYFCASSVGSTDTQYFGPGTRLTVL.

This clone has a single count. The chain employs TRBV3-1 (or the pseudogene TRBV3-2) and TRBJ2-1; 11 bases are a match to TRBD1. CDR1 is LGHDT and CDR2 is YNNKEL in the germline V gene (reference sequence). Trimming took 5 bases from V and 7 from J; bases not matched to a gene: 4. The CDR3 length is 14 residues. This CDR3 is CASSSRDRGNEQFF. CDR3 bases: TGTGCCAGCAGCTCCCGGGACAGGGGGAATGAGCAGTTCTTC.